This T cell receptor beta chain appears in the sequencing data of a study of T cell responses to AZD1222 COVID-19 vaccine. As regards this clone: The antigen is not known.

V lost 0 bases, J lost 7 bases, and 6 bases stayed unmatched. Looked up from germline, CDR1 is ENHRY and CDR2 is SYGVKD. CDR3 size: 15 residues. Study-level points and caveats: A rise in Spike-specific TCR breadth and depth followed two AZD1222 doses. CD4 TCRs covered the whole spike, strongest at regions 160-218 and 743-854. Epitopes outside B.1.351 and B.1.1.7 mutated regions reportedly drew nearly half of spike TCRs.

Only in-frame clones appear in the TCRdb table, and some are missing; sequencing was by immunoSEQ multiplex PCR. The table has roughly 30,000 clones, 70% to 80% seen once. Material: peripheral blood, obtained 28 days after the second AZD1222 dose. This clonotype was obtained from an adult who received the AZD1222 COVID-19 vaccine. V usage is TRBV10-3 and J usage is TRBJ2-1, with TRBD2 identical over 7 bases. The CDR3 DNA sequence: TGTGCCATCAGTGAGTCTGTACTAGCGACTAATGAGCAGTTCTTC. Protein product: CAISESVLATNEQFF.